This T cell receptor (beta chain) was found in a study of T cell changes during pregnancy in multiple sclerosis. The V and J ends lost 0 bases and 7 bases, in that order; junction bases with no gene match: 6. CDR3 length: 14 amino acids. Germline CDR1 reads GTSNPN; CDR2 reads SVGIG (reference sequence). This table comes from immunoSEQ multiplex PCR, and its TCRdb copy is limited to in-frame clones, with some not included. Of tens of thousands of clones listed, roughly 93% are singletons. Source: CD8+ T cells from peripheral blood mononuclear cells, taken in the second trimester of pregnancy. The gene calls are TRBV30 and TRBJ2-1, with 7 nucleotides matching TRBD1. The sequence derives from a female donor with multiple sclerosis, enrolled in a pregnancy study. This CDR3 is CAWSVQGDVNEQFF. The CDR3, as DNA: TGTGCCTGGAGTGTTCAGGGGGACGTAAATGAGCAGTTCTTC.